Below, one T cell receptor (beta chain) is given with its context. The antigen remains unidentified. The junction shows a germline mismatch at one end, possibly a read error. This sample stems from a study of T-cell reconstitution after alpha-beta-depleted transplantation in children. Unique molecular identifiers were incorporated when the TCRbeta library was constructed. From the PCR reads, TCRdb called clonotypes with MiXCR, one entry per CDR3 protein. The table records some 830,000 distinct CDR3 sequences, around 15% of them present only once. Looked up from germline, CDR1 is DFQATT and CDR2 is SNEGSKA (reference sequence). CDR3 size: 16 residues. Study-wide findings and caveats: T cells produced anew were the main source of T-cell counts and diversity one year after transplant. There were reportedly several hundred expanded graft clones from which alpha-beta T cells came about two months after transplant.

The source material was PBMCs, mostly from graft donor cells, sampled 360 days after TCRalphabeta/CD19-depleted stem cell transplant. The clonotype was recovered from a male patient aged 5 to 17 who had a stem cell transplant for acute lymphoblastic leukemia, so the T cells may come from the graft donor. The chain uses TRBV20-1 and TRBJ2-1, with 8 positions matching TRBD1. CDR3 nucleotide sequence: TGCTGTGCACAGTTTAGACAGGGGCAACCCTACAATGAGCAGTTCTTC. Encoded protein: CCAQFRQGQPYNEQFF.